This T cell receptor beta chain was sequenced in a study of cytomegalovirus exposure and HLA in healthy donors. Amplification used 60 Vbeta primers and 13 Jbeta primers. Repertoires were generated with immunoSEQ multiplex PCR, while TCRdb's copy carries only in-frame clones and drops some. The sample includes 150,000 to 200,000 clones, over 75% of them seen just once. The germline V gene encodes CDR1 LGHNA and CDR2 YNFKEQ. The CDR3 is 13 amino acids. V gave up 6 bases and J gave up 0 bases, with 9 bases separating them. The TCR was taken from a man aged 45-60 years in good health and CMV-seronegative. The sample comprised PBMCs. J is TRBJ2-7 and V is TRBV4-2; D is uncertain. The CDR3 DNA follows: TGTGCCAGCAGAGACTTCTTCTCCTACGAGCAGTACTTC. Its translation is CASRDFFSYEQYF.